The clone carrying this T cell receptor beta chain has at least ten counts. This sample is part of a study of T-cell reconstitution after alpha-beta-depleted transplantation in children. V was pared by 2 bases and J by 10 bases, with 18 bases between. Germline CDR1 and CDR2: SGHTA and FQGTGA. This CDR3 has 16 amino acids. This sample's TCRbeta library carried unique molecular identifier barcodes. TCRdb re-analysed the PCR reads in MiXCR, keeping a single row per CDR3 protein. The profile shows over 550,000 distinct CDR3 sequences, roughly a tenth of them singletons. The sample here was PBMCs from the stem cell graft donor, taken from the stem cell graft. This sequence joins TRBV7-3 and TRBJ1-6; D call uncertain. This TCR was sampled from a human donor who donated a stem cell graft to a child with acute myeloid leukemia. In nucleotides, the CDR3 is TGTGCCAGCAGCTTATCGCCCCCCGGGATTGGGTCACCCCTCCACTTT. This translates into CASSLSPPGIGSPLHF.